This T cell receptor beta chain was captured by sequencing in a study of regulatory T cells in long-lasting Graves disease (dated by TCRdb to the early 2020s). Background for the entire study: Newly diagnosed Graves' disease patients had taken antithyroid drugs for less than 3 months. Persistent Graves' disease patients were compared with newly diagnosed Graves' disease patients by peripheral blood TCR sequencing and RNA sequencing. The study took place in China and was registered as a clinical trial. A total of about 35 samples underwent TCR sequencing: some 13 from persistent and around 20 from newly diagnosed Graves' disease patients. The paper as a whole reports these results and caveats: As a limitation, the authors acknowledged that the small sample size may reduce accuracy. Peripheral blood alone was examined, since thyroid tissue, which constituted the primary lesion, could not be accessed. Compared with newly diagnosed patients, persistent Graves' disease patients had lower TCR Shannon entropy and fewer highly expanded clones, which suggests clonal expansion. Sequencing and analysis were limited to the TCR beta chain. Persistent disease showed preferential use of TRBV28, TRBJ1-2 and TRBJ2-5, whereas newly diagnosed disease favored TRBV20-1 and TRBJ2-1. Patients with persistent disease shared more public clonotypes (approximately 2,500) than newly diagnosed patients did (approximately 1,000).

The germline V gene (reference sequence) yields SEHNR for CDR1 and FQNEAQ for CDR2. The junction carries 10 bases between V and J, which are trimmed by 8 bases and 2 bases respectively. The CDR3, from cysteine to phenylalanine, totals 12 residues. Only the CDR3 DNA stays, 36 bases, in frame from base 1. This clonotype has a count of ten or more. No antigen is known for it. Qualities for individual bases were not recorded, and no much larger clone is one base off. The method behind the library was multiplex PCR. Sequencer: Illumina HiSeq 4000. iRepertoire HTBI primers and Arm-PCR amplification of CDR3 regions were used to construct TCR beta libraries. PCR products were gel purified before sequencing. Processing in the source paper ran as follows. Gene usage analysis of CDR3 amino acid clonotypes used the roughly 60 TRBV and 14 TRBJ segments found across samples. COPE and FqMerger were used to merge filtered high-quality paired reads into contigs. BLAST was used to align contigs to IMGT TRBV, TRBD and TRBJ reference genes, with CDR3 defined following IMGT. Clonotypes above 0.1% frequency were classified as highly expanded clones. Shannon entropy served as the measure of repertoire diversity, while the Gini coefficient captured V-J evenness. A clonotype found in more than one individual was treated as public. TCRdb ran its own pipeline on the public reads, namely fastp trimming at Q25 and MiXCR clone calling, and kept in-frame beta chains. CDR3 protein sequences are deduplicated, and each keeps its most common genes and DNA. The V and J calls and clone size are TCRdb's, not the authors'. In all, the sample holds roughly 500,000 distinct CDR3 sequences, and around an eighth of those were seen once. The ten biggest clones cover roughly 9.7% of the sample.

In the paper's terms, the time point label means: newly diagnosed GD, antithyroid drugs for less than 3 months. For both TCR sequencing and RNA sequencing, RNA was extracted from PBMCs in TRIzol. Graves' disease was diagnosed according to American Thyroid Association guidelines. The patients came from an endocrinology department in Xi'an, China. Each patient gave about 8.1 milliliters of peripheral blood, collected in an EDTA anticoagulant tube. Ficoll Paque Plus density gradient separation was used to isolate PBMCs, and no further T cell sorting was done. An Agilent 2100 Bioanalyzer and agarose gel were used to check RNA quality, and a NanoDrop 2000 was used to measure RNA concentration. These same records also appear under a second study, on T cells in Graves' hyperthyroidism and ophthalmopathy. Reported in the second study: A patient counted as having stable Graves' hyperthyroidism if no progression to ophthalmopathy occurred over 18 months of follow-up. The hyperthyroidism patients were between 18 and 65 years old and newly diagnosed, with a disease duration of less than 2 months. Exclusion was applied to patients with uncontrolled infections, other autoimmune diseases, pregnancy or lactation. Diagnoses were based on clinical symptoms, serum thyroxine and TRAb, thyroid ultrasound and orbital computed tomography. The first round of RT-PCR for the TCR CDR3 was performed with the HTBI primer set and the Qiagen OneStep RT-PCR kit. Most expanded thyroid clonotypes (frequency above 0.001) were also detected in blood, a finding suggesting that blood repertoires may reflect thyroid immune responses. A 13 V-J signature model separated ophthalmopathy from stable hyperthyroidism, with roughly 88% sensitivity and roughly 81% specificity in cross-validation and 80%/75% in testing. In validation, progression to ophthalmopathy was predicted by the model with roughly 69% sensitivity and roughly 72% specificity, a median of roughly 6 months before onset. To identify distinguishing TCR V-J signatures, a discovery cohort of about 95 patients was used, comprising fewer than 45 with Graves' ophthalmopathy and some 57 with stable Graves' hyperthyroidism. Prospective prediction of ophthalmopathy was tested in an independent validation cohort of fewer than 20 hyperthyroidism patients and roughly 16 patients who later progressed to ophthalmopathy. The approximately 100 discovery patients were randomly split 7:3 into training and test sets. Thyroid tissue and blood T-cell repertoires from about six Graves' hyperthyroidism patients were also compared in the study. Following sampling, methimazole starting at 30 mg daily was given to hyperthyroidism patients, and high-dose intravenous methylprednisolone was given to ophthalmopathy patients. Libraries were constructed in a second round of multiplex PCR, after which size selection and purification were carried out. The libraries were sequenced on an Illumina HiSeq2000 using paired-end 100 bp reads. SOAPnuke was used to process the raw data, throwing out any read that contained adapters or uncalled bases, had a mean Phred below 15, or lacked an exact constant-primer or identifier match. High-quality paired reads were merged with COPE v1.2.5, and unique nucleotide sequences were defined as clonotypes. MiTCR v1.1 was used to align clonotypes to the IMGT TRBV, TRBD and TRBJ reference segments. Analysis was restricted to V-J combinations with a frequency above 0.0001, which covered 99.2% of repertoires. A TCS score was defined as the ratio between F50 (clonal expansion) and ExV (chaos), using BLOSUM62-based TCRdist between CDR3 peptides within each V-J. Welch's t-statistics and random forest reduced 514 V-J features to 10 to 15, which were used in a naive Bayes classifier (R e1071). Sample size was not statistically predetermined, and investigators were not blinded to group allocation. According to the paper, TCR Vbeta CDR3 sequencing was carried out on some 140 peripheral blood samples, which came from more than 40 ophthalmopathy, about 75 hyperthyroidism and approximately 17 progressor patients.

This material consisted of peripheral blood mononuclear cells (PBMCs), taken at new diagnosis, from a patient treated with antithyroid drugs. The chain links TRBV7-9 with TRBJ2-7; possibly the D gene is TRBD1, per 5 matching bases. This receptor was obtained from a man aged 30 to 45 with Graves disease. Donor details come from another sample of the same person, matched by shared clones. The CDR3 loop reads CASGAQTYEQYF. DNA sequence: TGTGCCAGCGGGGCGCAGACCTACGAGCAGTACTTC.